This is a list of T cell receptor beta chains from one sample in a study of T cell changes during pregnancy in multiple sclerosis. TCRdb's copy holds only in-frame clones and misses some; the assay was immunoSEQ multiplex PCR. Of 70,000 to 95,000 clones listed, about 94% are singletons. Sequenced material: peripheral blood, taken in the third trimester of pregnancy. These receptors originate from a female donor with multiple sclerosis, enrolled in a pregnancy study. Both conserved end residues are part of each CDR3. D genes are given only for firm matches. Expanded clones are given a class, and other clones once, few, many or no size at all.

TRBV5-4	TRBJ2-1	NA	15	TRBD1	CASSPGTGGDNEQFF	TGTGCCAGCAGCCCCGGGACAGGGGGAGACAATGAGCAGTTCTTC
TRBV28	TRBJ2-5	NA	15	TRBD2	CASSLGREWRETQYF	TGTGCCAGCAGTTTGGGGCGGGAGTGGAGAGAGACCCAGTACTTC
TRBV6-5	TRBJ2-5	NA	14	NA	CASSEDAGVGTQYF	TGTGCCAGCAGCGAAGACGCAGGGGTAGGGACCCAGTACTTC
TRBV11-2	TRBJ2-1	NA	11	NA	CASSSGTEQFF	TGTGCCAGCAGCTCGGGAACTGAGCAGTTCTTC
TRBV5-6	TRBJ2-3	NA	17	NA	CASSVLDRLGRTDTQYF	TGTGCCAGCAGCGTCCTCGACCGACTAGGGCGCACAGATACGCAGTATTTT
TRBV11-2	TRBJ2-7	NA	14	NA	CASSLERVSYEQYF	TGTGCCAGCAGCTTGGAGAGGGTTTCCTACGAGCAGTACTTC
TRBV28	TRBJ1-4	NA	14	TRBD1	CASSRTTGYEKLFF	TGTGCCAGCAGCCGCACGACAGGGTATGAAAAACTGTTTTTT
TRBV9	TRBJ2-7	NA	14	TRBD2	CASSVGGLAGEQYF	TGTGCCAGCAGCGTAGGGGGACTAGCGGGCGAGCAGTACTTC
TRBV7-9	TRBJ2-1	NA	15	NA	CASSFLLGLENEQFF	TGTGCCAGCAGCTTCCTGTTGGGACTGGAAAATGAGCAGTTCTTC
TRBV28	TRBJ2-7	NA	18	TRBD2	CASSLSSGRAVKIYEQYF	TGTGCCAGCAGTTTATCCAGCGGGAGGGCCGTGAAAATATACGAGCAGTACTTC
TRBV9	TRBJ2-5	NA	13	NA	CASSVATLETQYF	TGTGCCAGCAGCGTAGCGACTCTAGAGACCCAGTACTTC
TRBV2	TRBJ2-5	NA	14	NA	CASGGVAQVETQYF	TGTGCCAGCGGAGGGGTAGCACAGGTGGAGACCCAGTACTTC
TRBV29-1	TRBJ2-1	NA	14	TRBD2	CSPMTSGSTNEQFF	TGCAGCCCGATGACTAGCGGGAGCACCAATGAGCAGTTCTTC
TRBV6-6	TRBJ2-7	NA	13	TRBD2	CASTPAGAYEQYF	TGTGCCAGCACCCCAGCGGGAGCCTACGAGCAGTACTTC
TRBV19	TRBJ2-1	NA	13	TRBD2	CASKRDLTDEQFF	TGTGCCAGTAAGCGGGACCTTACGGATGAGCAGTTCTTC
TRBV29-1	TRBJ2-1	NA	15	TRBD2	CSVQTLAGAYNEQFF	TGCAGCGTTCAAACACTAGCGGGAGCCTACAATGAGCAGTTCTTC
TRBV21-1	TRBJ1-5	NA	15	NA	CASSTYRGDNQPQHF	TGTGCCAGCAGCACTTACAGGGGGGACAATCAGCCCCAGCATTTT
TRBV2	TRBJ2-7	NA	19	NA	CASSDLGRGKGLGAYEQYF	TGTGCCAGCAGTGACTTGGGCAGGGGTAAAGGACTAGGGGCTTACGAGCAGTACTTC
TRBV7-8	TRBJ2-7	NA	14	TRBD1	CASSPTGQGAGQYF	TGTGCCAGCAGCCCCACGGGACAGGGGGCTGGGCAGTACTTC
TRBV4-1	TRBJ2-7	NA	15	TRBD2	CASSQERGETYEQYF	TGCGCCAGCAGCCAAGAACGGGGGGAAACCTACGAGCAGTACTTC
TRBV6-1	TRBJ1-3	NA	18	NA	CASSAYGVGAYSGNTIYF	TGTGCCAGCAGTGCATATGGGGTGGGGGCCTACTCTGGAAACACCATATATTTT
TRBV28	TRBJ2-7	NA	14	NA	CASSQRQSNYEQYF	TGTGCCAGCAGCCAGCGGCAGAGTAATTACGAGCAGTACTTC
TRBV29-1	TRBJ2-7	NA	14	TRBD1	CSVSHRDRAYEQYF	TGCAGCGTATCCCACCGGGACAGGGCCTACGAGCAGTACTTC
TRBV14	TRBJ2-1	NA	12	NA	CASSQVFNEQFF	TGTGCCAGCAGCCAAGTCTTTAATGAGCAGTTCTTC
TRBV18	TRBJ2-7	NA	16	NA	CASSITGLPRSYEQYF	TGTGCCAGCTCAATTACAGGGTTACCCCGATCCTACGAGCAGTACTTC
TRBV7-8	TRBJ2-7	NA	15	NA	CASSPGGRAPYEQYF	TGTGCCAGCAGCCCCGGGGGGCGGGCCCCCTACGAGCAGTACTTC
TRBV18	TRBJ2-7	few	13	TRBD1	CASSPGTGAPEYF	TGTGCCAGCTCACCGGGGACAGGGGCTCCGGAGTACTTC
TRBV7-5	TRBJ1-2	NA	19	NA	CARRLNGPITGQANYGYTF	TGTGCCAGAAGACTTAATGGTCCCATCACAGGACAGGCCAACTATGGCTACACCTTC
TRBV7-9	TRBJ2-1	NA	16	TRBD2	CASSSRSGSSYNEQFF	TGTGCCAGCAGCTCAAGGAGCGGGAGCTCCTACAATGAGCAGTTCTTC
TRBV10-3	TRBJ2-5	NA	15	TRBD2	CAISEPGLVRETQYF	TGTGCCATCAGTGAGCCAGGACTAGTTAGGGAGACCCAGTACTTC
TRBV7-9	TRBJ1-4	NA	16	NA	CASSLVVGPANEKLFF	TGTGCCAGCAGCTTAGTCGTGGGGCCGGCTAATGAAAAACTGTTTTTT
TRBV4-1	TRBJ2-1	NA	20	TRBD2	CASSQGLSGTPSYSYNEQFF	TGCGCCAGCAGCCAAGGGCTCAGCGGGACCCCATCTTACTCCTACAATGAGCAGTTCTTC
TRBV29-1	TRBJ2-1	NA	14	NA	CSVTGSGPGDEQFF	TGCAGCGTTACAGGGTCGGGGCCCGGGGATGAGCAGTTCTTC
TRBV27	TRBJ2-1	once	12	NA	CASSLGGNEQFF	TGTGCCAGCAGTCTAGGGGGCAATGAGCAGTTCTTC
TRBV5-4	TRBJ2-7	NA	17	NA	CASSLGAVGSRSYEQYF	TGTGCCAGCAGCTTGGGGGCAGTTGGATCCCGCTCCTACGAGCAGTACTTC
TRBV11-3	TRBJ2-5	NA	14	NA	CASSLGGPGETQYF	TGTGCCAGCAGCTTAGGGGGCCCGGGAGAGACCCAGTACTTC
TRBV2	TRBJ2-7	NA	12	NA	CASRLTAYEQYF	TGTGCCAGCAGGTTGACAGCATACGAGCAGTACTTC
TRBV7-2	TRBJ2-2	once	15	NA	CASSTRSGNTGELFF	TGTGCCAGCAGCACGAGGTCGGGGAACACCGGGGAGCTGTTTTTT
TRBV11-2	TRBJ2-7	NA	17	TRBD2	CASSLEPGTSGTYEQYF	TGTGCCAGCAGCTTAGAGCCCGGGACTAGCGGGACCTACGAGCAGTACTTC
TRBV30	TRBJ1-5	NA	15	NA	CAWILTRTANQPQHF	TGTGCCTGGATACTTACGAGGACTGCAAATCAGCCCCAGCATTTT
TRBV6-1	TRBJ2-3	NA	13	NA	CASSPSATDTQYF	TGTGCCAGCAGCCCTAGCGCCACAGATACGCAGTATTTT
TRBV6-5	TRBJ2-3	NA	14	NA	CASSYDPGTDTQYF	TGTGCCAGCAGTTACGACCCGGGGACAGATACGCAGTATTTT
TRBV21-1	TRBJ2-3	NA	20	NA	CASSKRGFSGRRSVADTQYF	TGTGCCAGCAGCAAACGGGGGTTTTCGGGGCGGCGGAGTGTGGCAGATACGCAGTATTTT
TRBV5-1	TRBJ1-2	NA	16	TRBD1	CASSLGPTGGWDGYTF	TGCGCCAGCAGCTTGGGTCCGACAGGGGGCTGGGATGGCTACACCTTC
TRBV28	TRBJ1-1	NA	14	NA	CASSLIRANTEAFF	TGTGCCAGCAGTTTAATCAGGGCGAACACTGAAGCTTTCTTT
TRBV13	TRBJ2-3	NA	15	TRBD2	CASSPWTSGTDTQYF	TGTGCCAGCAGCCCCTGGACTAGCGGCACAGATACGCAGTATTTT
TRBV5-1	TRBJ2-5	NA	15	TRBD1	CASSPGDRSQETQYF	TGCGCCAGCAGCCCGGGGGACAGGAGCCAAGAGACCCAGTACTTC
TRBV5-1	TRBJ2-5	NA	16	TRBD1	CASSLGQGAPGETQYF	TGCGCCAGCAGCTTGGGACAGGGGGCGCCTGGAGAGACCCAGTACTTC
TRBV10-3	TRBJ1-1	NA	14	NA	CAISESGGNTEAFF	TGTGCCATCAGTGAGTCCGGGGGAAACACTGAAGCTTTCTTT
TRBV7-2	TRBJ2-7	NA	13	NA	CASSQISSYEQYF	TGTGCCAGCAGCCAAATTAGCTCCTACGAGCAGTACTTC
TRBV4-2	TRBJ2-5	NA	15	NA	CASSQDIGGSETQYF	TGTGCCAGCAGCCAAGATATCGGCGGTAGCGAGACCCAGTACTTC
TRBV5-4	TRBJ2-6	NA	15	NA	CASSITGTGANVLTF	TGTGCCAGCAGCATTACAGGGACCGGGGCCAACGTCCTGACTTTC
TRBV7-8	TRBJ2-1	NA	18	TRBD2	CASSLPSAGGDTPNEQFF	TGTGCCAGCAGCTTACCGTCAGCGGGAGGGGATACCCCCAATGAGCAGTTCTTC
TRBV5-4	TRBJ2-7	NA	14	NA	CASSLDGRDYEQYF	TGTGCCAGCAGCTTGGATGGCAGGGACTACGAGCAGTACTTC
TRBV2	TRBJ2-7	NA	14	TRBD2	CASSEGSGRYEQYF	TGTGCCAGCAGTGAGGGTAGCGGGAGATACGAGCAGTACTTC
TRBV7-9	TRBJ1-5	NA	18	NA	CASSLESVGRGSNQPQHF	TGTGCCAGCAGCTTAGAAAGTGTAGGCAGGGGCAGCAATCAGCCCCAGCATTTT
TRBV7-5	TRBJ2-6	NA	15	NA	CARSLRFSGANVLTF	TGTGCCAGAAGCCTACGGTTCTCTGGGGCCAACGTCCTGACTTTC
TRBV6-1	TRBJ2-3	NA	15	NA	CASRPDNLHTDTQYF	TGTGCCAGCAGACCGGACAACCTTCACACAGATACGCAGTATTTT